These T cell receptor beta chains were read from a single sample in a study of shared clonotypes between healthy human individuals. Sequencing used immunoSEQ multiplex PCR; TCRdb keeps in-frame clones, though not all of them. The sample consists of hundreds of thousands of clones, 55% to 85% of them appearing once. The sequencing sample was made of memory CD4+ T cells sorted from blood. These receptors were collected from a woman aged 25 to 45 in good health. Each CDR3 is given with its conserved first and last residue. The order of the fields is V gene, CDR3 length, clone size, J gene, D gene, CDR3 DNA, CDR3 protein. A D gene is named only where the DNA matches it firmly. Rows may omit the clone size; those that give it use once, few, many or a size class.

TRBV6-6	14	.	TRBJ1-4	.	TGTGCCAGCAGACCCAGGTTCCTGGGGGAAAAACTGTTTTTT	CASRPRFLGEKLFF
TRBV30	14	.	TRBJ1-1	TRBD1	TGTGCCTGGAGAGGGACAGGGGGGACCACTGAAGCTTTCTTT	CAWRGTGGTTEAFF
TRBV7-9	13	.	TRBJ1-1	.	TGTGCCAGCAGCGACCGCAGGAACACTGAAGCTTTCTTT	CASSDRRNTEAFF
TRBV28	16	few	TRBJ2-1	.	TGTGCCAGCAGGCGAGGGGAGGCTAACTCCTACAATGAGCAGTTCTTC	CASRRGEANSYNEQFF
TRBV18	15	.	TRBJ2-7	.	TGTGCCAGCTCACCACCGGGACACCTCCCCTACGAGCAGTACTTC	CASSPPGHLPYEQYF
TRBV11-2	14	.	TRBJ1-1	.	TGTGCCAGCAGCTTCGGGGGGCGGCACACTGAAGCTTTCTTT	CASSFGGRHTEAFF
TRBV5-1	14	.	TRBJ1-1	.	TGCGCCAGCAGCCCCCGCGACGGATACACTGAAGCTTTCTTT	CASSPRDGYTEAFF
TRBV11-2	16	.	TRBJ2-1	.	TGTGCCAGCAGCGGCGGTCGGGTGAGCTCCTACAATGAGCAGTTCTTC	CASSGGRVSSYNEQFF
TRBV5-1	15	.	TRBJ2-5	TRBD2	TGCGCCAGCAGCGCCGGGACTAGCGGGAAAGAGACCCAGTACTTC	CASSAGTSGKETQYF
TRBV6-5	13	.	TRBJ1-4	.	TGTGCCAGCAGTTCCGCCCATAATGAAAAACTGTTTTTT	CASSSAHNEKLFF
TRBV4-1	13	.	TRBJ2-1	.	TGCGCCAGCAGCCAAGATATGTCAGGTGAGCAGTTCTTC	CASSQDMSGEQFF
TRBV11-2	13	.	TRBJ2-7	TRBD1	TGTGCCAGCAGCCCACCCGACAGGGGGGGACAGTACTTC	CASSPPDRGGQYF
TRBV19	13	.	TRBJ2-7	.	TGTGCCAGTAGTATGTTAGAAAACTACGAGCAGTACTTC	CASSMLENYEQYF
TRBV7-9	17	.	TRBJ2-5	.	TGTGCCAGCAGCTTAGCGTGGGGAAATAAGGGTGAAGAGACCCAGTACTTC	CASSLAWGNKGEETQYF
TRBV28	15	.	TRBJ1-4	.	TGTGCCAGCAGTCTAACAGGATCGGCTAATGAAAAACTGTTTTTT	CASSLTGSANEKLFF
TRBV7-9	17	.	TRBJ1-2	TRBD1	TGTGCCAGCAGCTCCACGGATCTACAGGGGGCTAACTATGGCTACACCTTC	CASSSTDLQGANYGYTF
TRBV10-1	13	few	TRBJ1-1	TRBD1	TGCGCCAGCAGCGGTACAGGGGGCACTGAAGCTTTCTTT	CASSGTGGTEAFF
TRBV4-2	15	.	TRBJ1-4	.	TGTGCCAGCAGCCAAGAAAGACAGAGTAATGAAAAACTGTTTTTT	CASSQERQSNEKLFF
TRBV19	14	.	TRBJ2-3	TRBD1	TGTGCCAGTATGGACAGGGTAGAGACAGATACGCAGTATTTT	CASMDRVETDTQYF
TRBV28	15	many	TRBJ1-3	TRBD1	TGTGCCAGCAGCTCCGGACAGGGGGATGGAAACACCATATATTTT	CASSSGQGDGNTIYF
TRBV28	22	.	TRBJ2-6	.	TGTGCCAGCAGTCCCCGCCGGGGGACCGCCTGGGACGGTCCCTCTGGGGCCAACGTCCTGACTTTC	CASSPRRGTAWDGPSGANVLTF
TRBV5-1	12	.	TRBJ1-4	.	TGCGCCAGCGGTTACAATCGTGAAAAACTGTTTTTT	CASGYNREKLFF
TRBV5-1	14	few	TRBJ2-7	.	TGCGCCAGCAGCTTGGAGGCAGCAAACTACGAGCAGTACTTC	CASSLEAANYEQYF
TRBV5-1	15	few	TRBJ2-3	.	TGCGCCAGCAGCTTGGCCACGGTGGGCACAGATACGCAGTATTTT	CASSLATVGTDTQYF
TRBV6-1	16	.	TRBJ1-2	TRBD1	TGTGCCAGCAGTGTTGGTTGGGACAGATGGAACTATGGCTACACCTTC	CASSVGWDRWNYGYTF
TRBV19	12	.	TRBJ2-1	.	TGTGCCAGTAGCTTACAGGGCAATGAGCAGTTCTTC	CASSLQGNEQFF
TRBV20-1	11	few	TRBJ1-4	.	TGCAGCCCCCAAGAGGAGGAAAAACTGTTTTTT	CSPQEEEKLFF
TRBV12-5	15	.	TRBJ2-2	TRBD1	TGTGCTAGTCGCTCAGGGGGCGAAAACACCGGGGAGCTGTTTTTT	CASRSGGENTGELFF
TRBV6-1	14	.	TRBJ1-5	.	TGTGCCAGCAGGCAGGGCCGCGTCACTCAGCCCCAGCATTTT	CASRQGRVTQPQHF
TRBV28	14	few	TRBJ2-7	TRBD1	TGTGCCAGCAGCCAGTCCCGGGACAGGTACGAGCAGTACTTC	CASSQSRDRYEQYF
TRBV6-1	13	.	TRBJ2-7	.	TGTGCCAGCAGGGAGGACTGGACCTACGAGCAGTACTTC	CASREDWTYEQYF
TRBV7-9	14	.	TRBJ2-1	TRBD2	TGTGCCAGCAGCCGGGGGGGAGCAAACAATGAGCAGTTCTTC	CASSRGGANNEQFF
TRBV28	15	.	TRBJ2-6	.	TGTGCCAGCAGCATCGGGGGGCGCCGGGCCAACGTCCTGACTTTC	CASSIGGRRANVLTF
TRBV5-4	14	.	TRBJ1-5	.	TGTGCCAGCAGTTCACAGGGTTTGAATCAGCCCCAGCATTTT	CASSSQGLNQPQHF
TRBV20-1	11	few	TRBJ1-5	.	TGCAGTGCTACAGCACTACGGCCCCAGCATTTT	CSATALRPQHF
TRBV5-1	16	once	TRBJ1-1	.	TGCGCCAGCAGCCTCTCAATTACAGGGATGAACACTGAAGCTTTCTTT	CASSLSITGMNTEAFF
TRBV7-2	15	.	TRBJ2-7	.	TGTGCCAGCAGCTTGGGGGCTAGCGGAAACTACGAGCAGTACTTC	CASSLGASGNYEQYF
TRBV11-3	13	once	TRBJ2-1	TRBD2	TGTGCCAGCAGCCCGACTAGCGGGAGAGATCAGTTCTTC	CASSPTSGRDQFF
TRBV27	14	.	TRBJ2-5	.	TGTGCCAGCAGTTTGATTAGATCCGGGGAGACCCAGTACTTC	CASSLIRSGETQYF
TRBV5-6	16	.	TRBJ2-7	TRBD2	TGTGCCAGCAGCTTGGTTCCAGCGGGAAGCTCCTACGAGCAGTACTTC	CASSLVPAGSSYEQYF